The sequence of this T cell receptor beta chain was determined in a study of shared clonotypes between healthy human individuals (dated by TCRdb to about 2020). Background on the whole study: Three men and a couple of women, aged 18 to 49 years, made up the cohort. To estimate repertoire size and how much clonotypes are shared between individuals, the study performed deep sequencing of blood TCR repertoires from a handful of healthy adults. Libraries were prepared and TCR repertoires were sequenced by different laboratories using diverse techniques, in order to increase sequencing depth and limit assay-specific biases. Leukapheresis yielded between about 0.8 and 8.9 billion PBMCs per donor.

V is clipped by 4 bases and J by 4 bases, and the sequence between their germline boundaries is 14 bases long. The CDR3 goes from the cysteine to the phenylalanine over 14 residues. The read is trimmed to its CDR3 DNA, 42 bases read in frame from base 1. CDR1 and CDR2 were assigned from the germline V gene as SQVTM and ANQGSEA. Using the deep immunoSEQ assay, multiplex PCR amplified TCR CDR3 regions from genomic DNA. Extracted genomic DNA from each cell subset was distributed evenly across all wells of several immunoSEQ 96-well plates, and each plate was treated as a replicate. For unsorted PBMC, approximately 310 ng genomic DNA, equal to approximately 30,000 T cell genomes, was loaded into each replicate PCR. Unsorted PBMC genomic DNA was sequenced across ten immunoSEQ deep assay plates. The purified libraries were quantified using a Qubit 3.0 fluorometer, sized with a Bioanalyzer 2100, and then quantified again using the KAPA Library Quantification kit. Every immunoSEQ 96-well plate was sequenced on a separate single-read 150-cycle Illumina NextSeq 550 flow cell. On the study's bioinformatics: Because the immunoSEQ output held only junctional sequences and lacked quality scores, the filtering could not match the filtering applied to full-length reads. Sequences were annotated with PyIR, a Python wrapper for IgBLAST v1.9, and V/J genes and CDR3 were assigned using IMGT germline references. Reads were removed for weak V/J assignments (E-value above 1e-6), missing CDR3, stop codons, out-of-frame junctions, or ambiguous translated residues. A V3J clonotype was defined by an identical inferred V gene, J gene, and CDR3 amino acid sequence. The percentage overlap between two repertoires was calculated by dividing the number of shared unique clonotypes by the size of the smaller repertoire. Repertoire richness was assessed with RTK rarefaction, the Chao1 estimator, and Recon v2.1 estimates of unobserved clonotypes. TCRdb carries this immuneACCESS record with in-frame sequences only. Its versions omit some clonotypes, under half of them owing to an unresolved V gene in the studies checked, with the rest unexplained. V and J calls and clone size are those listed in that table; D and trimming were worked out from the DNA. The sample table contains hundreds of thousands of clones; only one count was recorded for over 60% of them. The ten largest clones capture over 10% of the sample.

Points on this clone: It lacks a known antigen. The record has no base qualities; no much larger clone is one base away.

Study-wide findings and limitations: The small number of donors limited the genetic and exposure-history diversity represented. Pairwise subsampling led to the expectation that sequencing depth would affect the degree of clonotype sharing among donors. Sampling was restricted to blood, and TCR repertoires in tissue are likely to differ from TCR repertoires in blood.

Donors were healthy HIV-negative adults with no recently reported acute infections or vaccinations. Only Caucasian adults living in Nashville, Tennessee, USA were represented among the donors. For unsorted samples, 70 million to 95 million PBMCs were counted, and genomic DNA was extracted using the QIAamp DNA Blood Mini kit. Blood was collected by leukapheresis, and PBMCs were isolated by Ficoll-Histopaque density gradient centrifugation and then cryopreserved in liquid nitrogen vapor phase. Input material: PBMCs. The chain is encoded by TRBV29-1 joined to TRBJ1-5, with TRBD1 perhaps the D gene, on 5 matching bases. The sequence was obtained from a woman in her forties in good health. Some clones in this sample may be carry-over from other donors' samples. The CDR3 region: CSVVGVGLNQPQHF. The sequenced DNA: TGCAGCGTTGTCGGGGTGGGGCTAAATCAGCCCCAGCATTTT. Full variable domain (CDR3 extended with the reference TRBV29-1 and TRBJ1-5 proteins): SAVISQKPSRDICQRGTSLTIQCQVDSQVTMMFWYRQQPGQSLTLIATANQGSEATYESGFVIDKFPISRPNLTFSTLTVSNMSPEDSSIYLCSVVGVGLNQPQHFGDGTRLSIL.